This T cell receptor (beta chain) was documented in a study of T cell responses to AZD1222 COVID-19 vaccine. Study overall: Pooling was applied to second doses at about 4 or about 12 weeks. Study-wide results and caveats: It was only a handful of AZD1222 recipients who were seropositive at baseline. Spike-specific TCRs gained breadth and depth after people received two AZD1222 doses.

Sequencing was performed with immunoSEQ multiplex PCR; in TCRdb, only in-frame clones are kept and a portion is missing. The sample holds 140,000 to 150,000 clones, over 85% seen once. In regard to this clone: Antigen unknown.

The CDR3 spans 16 residues. The germline gives CDR1 MNHNS, CDR2 SASEGT. The V end was cut by 2 bases, the J end by 0 bases, with 11 bases between. The sample here was peripheral blood, taken on day 0 of AZD1222 vaccination. The rearrangement joins TRBV6-1 to TRBJ1-3; no reliable D call. This TCR was recovered from an adult in good health. The CDR3 loop is CASSEKKDYSGNTIYF. CDR3 DNA sequence: TGTGCCAGCAGTGAAAAGAAGGATTACTCTGGAAACACCATATATTTT.